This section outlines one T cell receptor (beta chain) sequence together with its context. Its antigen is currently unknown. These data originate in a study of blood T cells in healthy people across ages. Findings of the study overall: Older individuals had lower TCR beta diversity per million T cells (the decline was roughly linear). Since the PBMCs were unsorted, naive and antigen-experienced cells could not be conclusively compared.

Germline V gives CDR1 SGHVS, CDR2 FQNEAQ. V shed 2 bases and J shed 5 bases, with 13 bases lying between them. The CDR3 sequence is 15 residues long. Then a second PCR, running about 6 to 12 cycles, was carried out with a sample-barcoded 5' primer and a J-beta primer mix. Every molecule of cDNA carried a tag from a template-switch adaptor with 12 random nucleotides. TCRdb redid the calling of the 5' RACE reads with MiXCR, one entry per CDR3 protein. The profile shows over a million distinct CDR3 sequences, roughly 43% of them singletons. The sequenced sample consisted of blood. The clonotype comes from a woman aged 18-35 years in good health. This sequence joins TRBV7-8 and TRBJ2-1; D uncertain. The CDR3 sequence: CASSLFTADNNEQFF. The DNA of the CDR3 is TGTGCCAGCAGCTTATTTACGGCAGATAACAATGAGCAGTTCTTC.